This TCR beta chain was recovered during a study of blood T cell repertoires in COVID-19. The V and J ends lost 2 bases and 5 bases respectively, with 6 bases between them. This CDR3 region has 12 residues. The germline CDR1 and CDR2 sequences are SGHTA and FQGNSA. As originally analysed: Reference gene primer amplification yielded estimated nucleated cell counts. Profiled with immunoSEQ multiplex PCR; TCRdb holds only in-frame clones, not every one. The DNA was the basis for D and trimming; V, J and clone size are from that table. The table lists about 190,000 clones, approximately 79% of them singletons.

The sample was peripheral blood. The TCR comes from a middle-aged man who had recovered from COVID-19. This sequence joins TRBV7-2 and TRBJ2-5; D is unclear. The CDR3 bases are TGTGCCAGCAGCTTACAGCGCGAGACCCAGTACTTC. This encodes CASSLQRETQYF.